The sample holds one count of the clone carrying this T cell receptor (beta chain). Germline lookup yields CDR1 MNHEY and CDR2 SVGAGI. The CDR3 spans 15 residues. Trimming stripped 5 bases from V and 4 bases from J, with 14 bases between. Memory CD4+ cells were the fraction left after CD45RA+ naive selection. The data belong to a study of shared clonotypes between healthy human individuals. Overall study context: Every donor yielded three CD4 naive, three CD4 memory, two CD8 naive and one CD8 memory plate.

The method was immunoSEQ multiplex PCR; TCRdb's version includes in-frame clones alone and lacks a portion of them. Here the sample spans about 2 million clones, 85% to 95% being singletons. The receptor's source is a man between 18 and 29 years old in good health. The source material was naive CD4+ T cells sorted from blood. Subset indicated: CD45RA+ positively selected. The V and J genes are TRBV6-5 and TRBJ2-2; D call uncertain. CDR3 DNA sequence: TGTGCCAGCAGTGGAACCCCGGGCAGCACCGGGGAGCTGTTTTTT. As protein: CASSGTPGSTGELFF.